This T cell receptor (beta chain) was captured by sequencing in a study of cytomegalovirus exposure and HLA in healthy donors. Study outcomes and limitations: Later analysis identified some 16,000 TCR beta sequences associated with HLA alleles, using a false discovery rate threshold of 0.05. By a later analysis, the bulk of CMV-associated TCR beta chains appeared HLA-restricted.

Worth noting for this clone: As yet, its antigen is unknown.

The donors (healthy individuals) were bone marrow donors. Both 60 Vbeta primers and 13 Jbeta primers went into the PCR. Libraries were prepared by immunoSEQ multiplex PCR; TCRdb keeps only in-frame clonotypes and omits some of them. This table lists tens of thousands of clones. The TCR comes from a man between 18 and 29 years old in good health and CMV-seropositive. Sequenced input: PBMCs.

The CDR3 loop reads CASSIEWRTEAFF. CDR3 coding DNA: TGTGCCAGTAGTATAGAATGGAGGACTGAAGCTTTCTTT. The chain joins TRBV19 to TRBJ1-1; no clear D gene. Looked up from germline, CDR1 is LNHDA and CDR2 is SQIVND (reference sequence). V was cut by 0 bases and J by 5 bases, with 7 bases left in between. The CDR3 extends over 13 amino acids.